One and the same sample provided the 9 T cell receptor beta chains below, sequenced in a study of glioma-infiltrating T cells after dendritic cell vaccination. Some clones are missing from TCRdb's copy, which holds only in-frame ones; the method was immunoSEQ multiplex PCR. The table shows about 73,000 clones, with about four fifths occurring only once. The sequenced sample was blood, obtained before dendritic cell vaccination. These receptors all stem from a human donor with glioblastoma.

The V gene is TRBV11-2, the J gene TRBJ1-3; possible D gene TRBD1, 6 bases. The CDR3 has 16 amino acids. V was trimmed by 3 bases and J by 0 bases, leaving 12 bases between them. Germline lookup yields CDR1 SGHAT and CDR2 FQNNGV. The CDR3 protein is CASSFRQDPSGNTIYF. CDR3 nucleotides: TGTGCCAGCAGCTTCCGACAGGACCCCTCTGGAAACACCATATATTTT.

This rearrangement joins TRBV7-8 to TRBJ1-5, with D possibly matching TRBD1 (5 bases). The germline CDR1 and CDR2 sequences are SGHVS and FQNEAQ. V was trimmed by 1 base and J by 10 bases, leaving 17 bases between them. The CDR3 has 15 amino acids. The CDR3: CASSLGGIFGGPQHF. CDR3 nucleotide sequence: TGTGCCAGCAGCTTAGGGGGGATTTTCGGGGGACCCCAGCATTTT. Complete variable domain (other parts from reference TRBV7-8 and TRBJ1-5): GAGVSQSPRYKVAKRGQDVALRCDPISGHVSLFWYQQALGQGPEFLTYFQNEAQLDKSGLPSDRFFAERPEGSVSTLKIQRTQQEDSAVYLCASSLGGIFGGPQHFGDGTRLSIL.

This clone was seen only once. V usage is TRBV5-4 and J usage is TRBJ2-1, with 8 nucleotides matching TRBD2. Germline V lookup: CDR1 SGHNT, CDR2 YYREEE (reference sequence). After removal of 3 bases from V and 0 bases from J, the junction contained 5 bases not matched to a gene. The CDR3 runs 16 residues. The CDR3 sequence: CASSWASGPSYNEQFF. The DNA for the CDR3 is TGTGCCAGCAGCTGGGCTAGCGGGCCCTCCTACAATGAGCAGTTCTTC.

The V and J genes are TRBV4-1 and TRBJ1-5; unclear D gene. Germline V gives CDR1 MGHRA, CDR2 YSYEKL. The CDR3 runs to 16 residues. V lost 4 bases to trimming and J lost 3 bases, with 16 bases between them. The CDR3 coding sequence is TGCGCCAGCAGCCCTCTCCTTGGGCAGCTCAATCAGCCCCAGCATTTT. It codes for CASSPLLGQLNQPQHF.

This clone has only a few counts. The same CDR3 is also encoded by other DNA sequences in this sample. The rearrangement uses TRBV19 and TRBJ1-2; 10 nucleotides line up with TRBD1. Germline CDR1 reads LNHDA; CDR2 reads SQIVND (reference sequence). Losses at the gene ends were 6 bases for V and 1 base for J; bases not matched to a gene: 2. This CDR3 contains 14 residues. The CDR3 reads CASSGQGVNYGYTF. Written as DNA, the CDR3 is TGTGCCAGTAGCGGACAGGGGGTTAACTATGGCTACACCTTC.

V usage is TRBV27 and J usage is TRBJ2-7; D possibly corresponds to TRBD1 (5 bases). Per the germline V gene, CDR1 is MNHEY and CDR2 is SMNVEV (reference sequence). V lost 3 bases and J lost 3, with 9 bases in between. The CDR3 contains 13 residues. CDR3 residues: CASSFHQGYEQYV. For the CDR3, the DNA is TGTGCCAGCAGTTTTCACCAGGGCTACGAGCAGTACGTC.

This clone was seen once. The CDR3 is CASSESRDRGQYEQYV. CDR3 coding DNA: TGCGCCAGCAGTGAGTCCCGGGACAGGGGGCAATACGAGCAGTACGTC. The genes are TRBV10-1 and TRBJ2-7; 12 bases align to TRBD1. V lost 0 bases, J lost 4 bases, and 4 bases stayed unmatched. Germline V gene data show CDR1 as WNHNN and CDR2 as SYGVQD (reference sequence). This CDR3 spans 16 amino acids.

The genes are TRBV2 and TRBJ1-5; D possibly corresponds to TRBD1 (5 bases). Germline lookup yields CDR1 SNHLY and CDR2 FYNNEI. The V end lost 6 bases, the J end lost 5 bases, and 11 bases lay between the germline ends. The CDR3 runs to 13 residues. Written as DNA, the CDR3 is TGTGCCAGCAGGGCAGACAGTTATCAGCCCCAGCATTTT. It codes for CASRADSYQPQHF.

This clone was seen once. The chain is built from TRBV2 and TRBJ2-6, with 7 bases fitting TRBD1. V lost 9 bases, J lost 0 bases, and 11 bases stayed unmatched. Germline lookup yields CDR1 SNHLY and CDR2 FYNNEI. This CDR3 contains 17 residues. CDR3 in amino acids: CASPRQGQSSGANVLTF. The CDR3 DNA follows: TGTGCCAGTCCTCGACAGGGACAATCCTCTGGGGCCAACGTCCTGACTTTC. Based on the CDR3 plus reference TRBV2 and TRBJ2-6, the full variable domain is EPEVTQTPSHQVTQMGQEVILRCVPISNHLYFYWYRQILGQKVEFLVSFYNNEISEKSEIFDDQFSVERPDGSNFTLKIRSTKLEDSAMYFCASPRQGQSSGANVLTFGAGSRLTVL.